The 20 T cell receptor beta chains below come from one sample, sequenced in a study of T cells after posttransplantation cyclophosphamide. Produced via immunoSEQ multiplex PCR; TCRdb's table is partial and in-frame only. There are around 35,000 clones in the sample, none observed a single time. The specimen was PBMCs. Receptors originate from a young man in good health and a related stem cell transplant donor.

This clone was recorded at least ten times. The CDR3 DNA reads TGTGCCAGCAGCCCCCAACGGACAGGGGAGGACACTGAAGCTTTCTTT. Protein product: CASSPQRTGEDTEAFF. V usage is TRBV11-2 and J usage is TRBJ1-1, with TRBD1 matching over 9 bases. V was clipped by 5 bases and J by 3 bases; unmatched bases: 10. The CDR3 covers 16 residues. Germline CDR1 SGHAT, CDR2 FQNNGV.

This clone was counted at least ten times. The chain is built from TRBV6-1 and TRBJ2-7; tentatively, D is TRBD1 (6 bases). The CDR3 is made up of 15 amino acids. V was clipped by 2 bases and J by 2 bases, with 13 bases between them. Germline V gene data show CDR1 as MNHNS and CDR2 as SASEGT. The DNA of the CDR3 is TGTGCCAGCAGTGAACCCGGACAGTCGACCTACGAGCAGTACTTC. Residues: CASSEPGQSTYEQYF.

This clone was picked up many times. V and J are TRBV4-3 and TRBJ1-2; D not resolved. The CDR3 length is 13 residues. Germline lookup yields CDR1 LGHNA and CDR2 YSLEER. The V end lost 0 bases, the J end lost 1 base, and 3 bases lay between the germline ends. For the CDR3, the DNA is TGCGCCAGCAGCCAAGACAATAACTATGGCTACACCTTC. This codes for CASSQDNNYGYTF.

The sample holds many counts of this clone. This sequence joins TRBV15 and TRBJ1-1; TRBD1 aligns across 8 bases. Germline V gene sequence: CDR1 LNHNV, CDR2 YYDKDF (reference sequence). CDR3 length equals 15 residues. V was clipped by 5 bases and J by 4 bases; unmatched bases: 9. The CDR3 region is CATSGPGQGATEAFF. CDR3 sequence (DNA): TGTGCCACCAGCGGCCCTGGGCAGGGGGCCACTGAAGCTTTCTTT.

This clone was counted between two and nine times. This chain connects TRBV9 to TRBJ2-1; 14 positions match TRBD2. The V gene's germline CDR1 is SGDLS and CDR2 YYNGEE. The CDR3 contains 14 residues. With V trimmed by 2 bases and J by 10 bases, 2 bases remained unmatched. The CDR3 nucleotides are TGTGCCAGCAGCGTTGGACTAGCGGGGGGCGAGCAGTTCTTC. Amino acid sequence: CASSVGLAGGEQFF.

This clone was seen ten or more times. This sequence joins TRBV10-3 and TRBJ2-7; TRBD1 matches at 9 bases. The V segment lost 6 bases and the J segment 2 bases; nucleotides outside the gene matches: 8. CDR1 is ENHRY and CDR2 is SYGVKD in the germline V gene. This CDR3 spans 15 amino acids. CDR3 residues: CAIRRGDRVTYEQYF. In nucleotides, the CDR3 is TGTGCCATCAGAAGGGGGGACAGGGTAACCTACGAGCAGTACTTC.

In this sample, this clone turned up a few times. The V call is TRBV13, the J call TRBJ1-2; 9 bases line up with TRBD1. CDR1 is PRHDT, CDR2 FYEKMQ, per germline (reference sequence). With V trimmed by 4 bases and J by 8 bases, 5 bases remained unmatched. CDR3 length: 13 residues. The CDR3 reads CASSYDRGGGYTF. In nucleotides, the CDR3 is TGTGCCAGCAGCTACGACAGGGGGGGAGGCTACACCTTC.

This clone was recorded many times. The chain recombines TRBV7-9 with TRBJ1-2, with D possibly TRBD1 on 5 matching bases. The CDR3 consists of 14 residues. V lost 1 base to trimming and J lost 1 base, with 7 bases between them. Germline CDR1 is SEHNR and CDR2 is FQNEAQ (reference sequence). The CDR3 DNA follows: TGTGCCAGCAGCTTAGTGCAGGGTAACTATGGCTACACCTTC. Translation gives CASSLVQGNYGYTF.

This clone has at least ten counts. The CDR3 region is CASSSSGGSYNEQFF. For the CDR3, the DNA is TGCGCCAGCAGCTCTAGCGGGGGGTCCTACAATGAGCAGTTCTTC. This rearrangement joins TRBV5-1 to TRBJ2-1; 11 bases match TRBD2. Trimming removed 3 bases from V and 1 base from J; junction bases left unmatched: 0. Germline loops: CDR1 SGHRS, CDR2 YFSETQ. This CDR3 contains 15 residues. The complete variable domain, with remaining parts taken from reference TRBV5-1 and TRBJ2-1, reads KAGVTQTPRYLIKTRGQQVTLSCSPISGHRSVSWYQQTPGQGLQFLFEYFSETQRNKGNFPGRFSGRQFSNSRSEMNVSTLELGDSALYLCASSSSGGSYNEQFFGPGTRLTVL.

This clone appeared many times. The gene calls are TRBV2 and TRBJ2-7, with D tentatively TRBD2 (7 bases). V was pared by 6 bases and J by 5 bases, with 14 bases between. This CDR3 has 13 residues. CDR1 and CDR2 (germline): SNHLY, FYNNEI. CDR3 loop: CASRGGPLHEQYF. CDR3 coding DNA: TGTGCCAGCAGGGGGGGGCCCCTCCACGAGCAGTACTTC.

The genes are TRBV12-3 or TRBV12-4 and TRBJ2-1; tentative D call: TRBD1 (6 bases). The V gene lost 6 bases and the J gene lost 1 base, with 10 bases spanning the gap. The CDR3 sequence is 14 residues long. CDR3 DNA sequence: TGTGCCAGCAGAAACAGGGATTCCTACAATGAGCAGTTCTTC. Protein product: CASRNRDSYNEQFF.

The table lists this clone with many counts. The chain uses TRBV9 and TRBJ2-1; D perhaps matches TRBD2 (6 bases). This CDR3 region has 17 residues. Trimming stripped 4 bases from V and 3 bases from J, with 20 bases between. CDR1 SGDLS and CDR2 YYNGEE come from the germline V gene. CDR3 region: CASSPTPRGSRYNEQFF. The CDR3 region has the DNA TGTGCCAGCAGCCCAACCCCCCGGGGGTCACGCTACAATGAGCAGTTCTTC.

There are many counts of this clone. This sequence joins TRBV28 and TRBJ2-5, with 10 bases that match TRBD1. Trimming removed 1 base from V and 4 bases from J; junction bases left unmatched: 3. The CDR3 contains 15 residues. Germline V lookup: CDR1 MDHEN, CDR2 SYDVKM. CDR3 in DNA: TGTGCCAGCAGTTTATTCGGACAGGGGGTAGAGACCCAGTACTTC. Translating it yields CASSLFGQGVETQYF.

Sample share makes this clone medium-sized (0.01 to 0.1%). The genes are TRBV6-2 or TRBV6-3 and TRBJ2-1; 12 bases map to TRBD2. From germline, CDR1 is MNHEY and CDR2 SVGEGT. The CDR3 loop spans 15 amino acids. Unmatched junction bases numbered 4, after V lost 4 bases and J lost 6 bases. The CDR3: CASSSASGGANEQFF. In nucleotides, the CDR3 is TGTGCCAGCAGTTCGGCTAGCGGGGGGGCCAATGAGCAGTTCTTC.

This clone was recorded a few times. This chain joins TRBV11-2 and TRBJ1-1; D is uncertain. This CDR3 contains 14 residues. The V gene lost 5 bases and the J gene lost 1 base, with 11 bases spanning the gap. Germline CDR1 is SGHAT and CDR2 is FQNNGV. CDR3 in DNA: TGTGCCAGCAGCGCCCGTCGGGGGAACACTGAAGCTTTCTTT. It translates to CASSARRGNTEAFF.

This clone was recorded many times. The rearrangement uses TRBV14 and TRBJ1-2; 11 bases are a match to TRBD1. The CDR3 loop spans 17 amino acids. Per germline, CDR1 SGHDN and CDR2 FVKESK. The V and J ends lost 2 bases and 6 bases, in that order; junction bases with no gene match: 11. CDR3 in DNA: TGTGCCAGCAGCCAACGGCCGGGGGACAGGGGGTGGAATGGCTACACCTTC. Its protein product is CASSQRPGDRGWNGYTF.

Many counts were recorded for this clone. This chain links TRBV6-2 or TRBV6-3 with TRBJ1-5; TRBD1 matches 9 bases. J gave up 6 bases and V 6 bases, and 6 bases lay outside the gene matches. Germline-derived CDR1 and CDR2 are MNHEY and SVGEGT. CDR3 size: 14 residues. For the CDR3, the DNA is TGTGCCAGCAGCCGTACAGGGGGCGGTCAGCCCCAGCATTTT. It codes for CASSRTGGGQPQHF.

This clone has ten or more counts. V is TRBV6-2 or TRBV6-3 and J is TRBJ2-7, with a weak D call TRBD1 (6 bases). CDR1 is MNHEY, CDR2 SVGEGT, per germline. The CDR3 consists of 13 residues. The V end was cut by 5 bases, the J end by 5 bases, with 13 bases between. The CDR3: CASSTRDIDEQYF. The DNA of the CDR3 is TGTGCCAGCAGTACCCGGGACATTGACGAGCAGTACTTC.

This clone was detected ten times or more. Other DNA sequences in the same sample also yield this CDR3. This chain uses TRBV19 with TRBJ2-3; TRBD2 matches at 12 bases. The J segment lost 4 bases and the V segment lost 4 bases, leaving 3 bases of the junction unmatched. This CDR3 spans 15 amino acids. Germline V CDR1 and CDR2: LNHDA, SQIVND (reference sequence). CDR3 sequence reads: CASSRLAGEPDTQYF. The CDR3 DNA reads as TGTGCCAGTAGTAGACTAGCGGGAGAACCAGATACGCAGTATTTT.

This clone was seen many times. V gene TRBV5-4 combines with J gene TRBJ2-2; D may be TRBD2 (7 bases). The CDR3 consists of 16 residues. The germline gives CDR1 SGHNT, CDR2 YYREEE (reference sequence). The ends were cut back, 3 bases at V and 6 bases at J, with 18 bases in the middle. CDR3 amino acids: CASSSKGGFKAGELFF. As DNA, the CDR3 is TGTGCCAGCAGCTCGAAGGGGGGGTTTAAAGCCGGGGAGCTGTTTTTT.